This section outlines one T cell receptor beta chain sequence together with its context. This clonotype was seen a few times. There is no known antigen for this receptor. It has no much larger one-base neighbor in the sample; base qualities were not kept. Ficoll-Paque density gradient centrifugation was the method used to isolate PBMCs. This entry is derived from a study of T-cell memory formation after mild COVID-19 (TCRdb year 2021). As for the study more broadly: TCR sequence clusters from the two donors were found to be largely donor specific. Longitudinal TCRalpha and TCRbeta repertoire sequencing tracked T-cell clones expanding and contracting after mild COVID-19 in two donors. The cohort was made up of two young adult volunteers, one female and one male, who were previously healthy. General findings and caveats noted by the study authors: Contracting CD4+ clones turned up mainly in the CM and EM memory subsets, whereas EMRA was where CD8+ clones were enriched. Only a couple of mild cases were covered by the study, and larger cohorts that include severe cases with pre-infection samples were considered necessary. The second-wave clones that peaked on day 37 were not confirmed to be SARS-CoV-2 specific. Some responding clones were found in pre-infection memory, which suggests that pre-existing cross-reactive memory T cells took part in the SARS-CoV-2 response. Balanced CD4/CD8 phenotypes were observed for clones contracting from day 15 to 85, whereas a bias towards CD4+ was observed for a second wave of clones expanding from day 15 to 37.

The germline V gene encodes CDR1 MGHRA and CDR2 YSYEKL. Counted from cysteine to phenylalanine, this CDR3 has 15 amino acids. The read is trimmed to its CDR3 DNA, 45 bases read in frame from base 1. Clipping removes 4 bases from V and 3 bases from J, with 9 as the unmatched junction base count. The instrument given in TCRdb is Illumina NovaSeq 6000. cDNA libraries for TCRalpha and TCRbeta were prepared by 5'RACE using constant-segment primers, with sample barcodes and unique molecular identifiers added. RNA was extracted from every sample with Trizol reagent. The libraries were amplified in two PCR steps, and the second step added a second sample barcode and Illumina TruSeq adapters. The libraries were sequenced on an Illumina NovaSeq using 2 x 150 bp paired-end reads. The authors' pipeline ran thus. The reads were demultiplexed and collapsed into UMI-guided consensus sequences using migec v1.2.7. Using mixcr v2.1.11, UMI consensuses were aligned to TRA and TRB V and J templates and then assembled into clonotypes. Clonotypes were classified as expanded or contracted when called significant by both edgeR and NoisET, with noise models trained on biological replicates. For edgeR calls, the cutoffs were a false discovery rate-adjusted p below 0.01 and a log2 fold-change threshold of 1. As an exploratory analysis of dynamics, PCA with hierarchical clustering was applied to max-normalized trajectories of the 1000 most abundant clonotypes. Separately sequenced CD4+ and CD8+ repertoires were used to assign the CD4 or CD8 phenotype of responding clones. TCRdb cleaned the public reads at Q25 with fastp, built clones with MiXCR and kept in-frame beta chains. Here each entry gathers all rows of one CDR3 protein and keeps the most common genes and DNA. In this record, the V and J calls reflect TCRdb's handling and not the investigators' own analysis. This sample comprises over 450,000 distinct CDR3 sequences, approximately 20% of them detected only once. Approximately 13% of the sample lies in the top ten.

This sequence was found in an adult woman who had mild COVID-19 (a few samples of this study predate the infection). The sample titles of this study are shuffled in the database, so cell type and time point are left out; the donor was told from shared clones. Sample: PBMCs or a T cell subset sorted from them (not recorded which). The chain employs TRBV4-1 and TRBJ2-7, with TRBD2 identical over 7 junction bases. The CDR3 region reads CASSLTSSGDYEQYF. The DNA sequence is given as TGCGCCAGCAGCCTGACTAGCTCGGGTGACTACGAGCAGTACTTC.